This T cell receptor (beta chain) appears in the sequencing data of a study of control samples from healthy donors and cancer patients. Trimming shortened V by 2 bases and J by 4 bases, and 15 bases separated the two germline ends. This CDR3 region has 16 residues. Germline assignment: CDR1 MNHEY and CDR2 SMNVEV (reference sequence). The table came from immunoSEQ multiplex PCR; TCRdb's copy has only in-frame clones and leaves some out. The data hold 120,000 or so clones, with about 88% observed a single time. The sample comprised blood. The receptor was derived from a man aged 18 to 29 in good health. This chain links TRBV27 with TRBJ2-1; D may be TRBD1 or TRBD2 (5 bases each). Here the CDR3 DNA reads TGTGCCAGCAGTTTAGGGGGTCTAGGGGATTACAATGAGCAGTTCTTC. Translated, it gives CASSLGGLGDYNEQFF.